This TCR beta chain was profiled in a study of blood T cells in healthy people across ages (dated by TCRdb to between 2014 and 2017). With regard to the full study: In model experiments, template switching captured about one uniquely barcoded TCR beta cDNA molecule for every two T cells. Using the same blood draw, the study looked at two additional independent replicas of 1 million unique cDNA reads for two donors, one aged 18 to 29 and the other aged 80 or older. The donors were split into four age groups: young (average around 15 years), middle-aged (roughly 42), aged (over 55) and long-lived (roughly 88). To avoid experimental bias, donors of different ages were randomly spread across the sequencing lanes. The study measured age-related changes in TCR beta repertoire diversity using deep sequencing normalized with unique cDNA molecular identifiers. Broad study findings and their caveats: Bulk unsorted PBMC profiling prevented conclusive comparison of naive and antigen-experienced compartments. Donor CMV infection status was unknown, potentially confounding age-related changes in expanded clonotypes. Compared with the aged group, more naive CD4+ T cells, fewer expanded clones and increased TCR diversity were shown by the long-lived group, suggesting age selection. As age increased, observed TCR beta diversity per million T cells dropped in a roughly linear way, and a significant reduction was already evident by age about 40. Estimates of total diversity based on one million sequenced T cells were considered lower bounds and underestimates. The percentage of naive T cells measured by flow cytometry correlated strongly with observed TCR beta diversity.

The library came from 5' RACE. The run used an Illumina HiSeq 2500. A second PCR of roughly 7 to 12 cycles was performed with a sample-barcoded 5' primer and a J-beta primer mix. A template-switch 5' adaptor carrying 12 random nucleotides introduced a unique molecular identifier onto each TCR beta cDNA molecule. Each sample yielded at least 3 million CDR3-containing paired-end reads. The Mint cDNA synthesis kit, primed by a TRBC-specific oligonucleotide, was used to synthesize first-strand cDNA from all RNA. After uracil-DNA glycosylase treatment, a first 18-cycle PCR used universal primers M1SS and BC2_uni_R on all cDNA. The authors' pipeline ran thus. Normalization of each sample was performed by random selection of 1 million high-quality reads, each carrying a distinct molecular identifier. Instead of being binned into consensus sequences, reads with shared molecular identifiers were discarded. MiTCR, run with a Q25 quality threshold and the strictest error-elimination algorithm, handled CDR3 identification, clonotype clustering and error correction. A nonparametric unseen species model using Euler transformation provided a lower-bound estimate of total TCR beta diversity. The public reads were quality trimmed at Q25 with fastp and then assembled into clones with MiXCR by TCRdb, keeping productive beta chains. CDR3 protein duplicates are merged, each entry listing the most common genes and DNA. The V and J calls here are based on TCRdb, not the publication. The sample table lists some 640,000 distinct CDR3 sequences, over 45% of them with a count of one. In total, the top ten clones hold about 32% of the sample.

The CDR3 holds 14 amino acids from the cysteine to the phenylalanine. CDR3 DNA is the only sequence kept; it has 42 bases, read in frame from the first base. The germline V gene (reference sequence) supplies CDR1 SEHNR and CDR2 FQNEAQ. V is reduced by 4 bases and J by 7 bases, leaving a spacing of 14 bases between them. Donors were 35 to 40 systemically healthy Caucasian individuals from Russia aged roughly 6 to 90 years. About 9.1 milliliters of peripheral blood were collected from each donor into EDTA-treated Vacutainer tubes. Ficoll-Paque density-gradient centrifugation was used to isolate PBMCs, with at least 6.5 million obtained per sample. Total RNA, at least 6 micrograms per sample, was extracted from PBMCs with Trizol reagent. The percentages of naive CD45RAhigh/CD27high T cells were determined by flow cytometry on a PBMC aliquot from every donor. As regards this clonotype: No cognate antigen has been identified for it. No base quality values were provided; no much bigger clone lies one nucleotide off.

Rearrangement joined TRBV7-9 to TRBJ1-5; D gene: possibly TRBD1, on 5 matching bases. The sequence derives from an older woman in good health. Specimen: blood. The sequence in DNA is TGTGCCAGCAGCTCGGGGACGGGTATACAGCCCCAGCATTTT. This sequence encodes CASSSGTGIQPQHF.